The sequence of this T cell receptor beta chain was determined in a study of T cell repertoires in cytomegalovirus infection (dated 2019 in TCRdb). A note on the overall study: Donor HLA type was relevant to the analysis, as public TCR beta signatures indicated carriage of CMV infection together with the matching HLA type. The investigation overall reported the following: Cumulative frequency of public TCR beta family members discriminated carriers of CMV infection plus the relevant HLA type in this cohort and an independent approximately 340-donor cohort. The ex vivo response was dominated by HLA-C-restricted CMV-specific TCR beta clonotypes, which also provided the single most frequent clonotype in two of eight donors.

This clonotype was counted many times. The antigen it binds to is not known. Base-call qualities are not available, and no considerably larger clone is one nucleotide away. The CDR3 starts with the cysteine, ends with the phenylalanine, and has 15 residues. This entry keeps only the CDR3 DNA: 45 bases, framed from base 1. In the germline V gene (reference sequence), CDR1 corresponds to MNHEY and CDR2 to SMNVEV. V gives up 7 bases and J gives up 0 bases, and the segment between their germline ends measures 13 bases. Sequencing took place on an Illumina HiSeq 1500. TCRdb reprocessed the public reads (quality trimming at Q25 with fastp, clone calling with MiXCR) and kept in-frame beta chains. Here each entry gathers all rows of one CDR3 protein and keeps the most common genes and DNA. In all, the sample holds roughly 320,000 distinct CDR3 sequences, and around 9.5% of those were seen once. 4.3% of the sample belongs to the ten largest clones.

This chain joins TRBV27 to TRBJ2-1; too little of a D gene remains to name it. This sequence originates from a human donor in good health (CMV status not recorded). Some clones in this sample may be carry-over from other donors' samples. Sequenced material: PBMCs. The CDR3 is CASKLAAFSYNEQFF. The DNA reads as follows: TGTGCCAGCAAGCTGGCAGCCTTCTCCTACAATGAGCAGTTCTTC.